Listed below are T cell receptor beta chains from one sample, sequenced in a study of blood T cell repertoires in COVID-19. Data came from immunoSEQ multiplex PCR; TCRdb stores just in-frame clones and leaves some out. The sample yields about 280,000 clones, 85% seen once. The sequencing input was PBMCs or T cells enriched from blood (not recorded which). The receptor source for this set is a woman aged 50 to 60 who had recovered from COVID-19. CDR3s include the opening cysteine and the closing phenylalanine or tryptophan. The D gene is left open where the match is weak. Rows may omit the clone size; those that give it use once, few, many or a size class.

v_gene	j_gene	d_gene	abundance	CDR3aa	CDR3nt
TRBV4-2	TRBJ1-6	NA	few	CASSQAYGRGSPLHF	TGTGCCAGCAGCCAAGCGTATGGGAGGGGTTCACCCCTCCACTTT
TRBV5-6	TRBJ1-1	NA	once	CASSLGGGANTEAFF	TGTGCCAGCAGTCTTGGTGGGGGGGCCAACACTGAAGCTTTCTTT
TRBV5-1	TRBJ1-5	TRBD1	NA	CASSAGQGDGYQPQHF	TGCGCCAGCAGCGCGGGACAGGGGGACGGATATCAGCCCCAGCATTTT
TRBV18	TRBJ1-1	TRBD1	NA	CASSPNGQGITEAFF	TGTGCCAGCTCACCAAACGGACAGGGGATCACTGAAGCTTTCTTT
TRBV5-1	TRBJ1-4	NA	NA	CASSSGLGSATNEKLFF	TGCGCCAGCAGCTCCGGTCTAGGATCGGCAACTAATGAAAAACTGTTTTTT
TRBV7-8	TRBJ2-2	TRBD1	NA	CASSPGTGYTGELFF	TGTGCCAGCAGCCCCGGGACAGGATACACCGGGGAGCTGTTTTTT
TRBV5-4	TRBJ2-7	NA	NA	CASSFSEPPYEQYF	TGTGCCAGCAGCTTTAGTGAGCCCCCCTACGAGCAGTACTTC
TRBV5-4	TRBJ1-1	TRBD1	NA	CASSYRQGGTEAFF	TGTGCCAGCAGTTATCGACAGGGTGGCACTGAAGCTTTCTTT
TRBV12-3/TRBV12-4	TRBJ2-5	TRBD2	NA	CASGGGTEETQYF	TGTGCCAGCGGGGGGGGGACGGAAGAGACCCAGTACTTC
TRBV15	TRBJ1-1	TRBD1	NA	CTTSETGMNTEAFF	TGTACCACCAGCGAGACAGGGATGAACACTGAAGCTTTCTTT
TRBV27	TRBJ1-5	TRBD1	NA	CASSLGPHRGGNQPQHF	TGTGCCAGCAGTTTAGGGCCCCACAGGGGCGGCAATCAGCCCCAGCATTTT
TRBV20-1	TRBJ1-1	NA	few	CSANKQIEAFF	TGCAGTGCCAATAAACAGATTGAAGCTTTCTTT
TRBV19	TRBJ1-4	NA	many	CASSTAPAGEKLFF	TGTGCCAGCTCGACCGCTCCCGCGGGTGAAAAACTGTTTTTT
TRBV7-9	TRBJ1-1	TRBD1	NA	CASSLQGSTEAFF	TGTGCCAGCAGTTTACAGGGGAGCACTGAAGCTTTCTTT
TRBV28	TRBJ2-7	TRBD2	NA	CASSLGGNTYEQYF	TGTGCCAGCAGTTTGGGAGGGAATACCTACGAGCAGTACTTC
TRBV20-1	TRBJ1-5	NA	NA	CSANEVQGRNQPQHF	TGCAGTGCTAATGAGGTCCAGGGGCGCAATCAGCCCCAGCATTTT
TRBV30	TRBJ1-3	NA	NA	CAWEQPSGNTIYF	TGTGCCTGGGAACAGCCTTCTGGAAACACCATATATTTT
TRBV9	TRBJ1-3	NA	NA	CASSASQGYSSGNTIYF	TGTGCCAGCAGCGCCTCCCAGGGATACAGTTCTGGAAACACCATATATTTT
TRBV30	TRBJ1-1	TRBD1	NA	CAWSAQGRNSEAFF	TGTGCCTGGAGTGCACAGGGGCGAAACAGTGAAGCTTTCTTT
TRBV14	TRBJ1-2	NA	NA	CASSPQLNLDYGYTF	TGTGCCAGCAGCCCCCAACTAAACCTGGACTATGGCTACACCTTC
TRBV6-2/TRBV6-3	TRBJ2-7	TRBD2	NA	CASSLLAEKTYEQYF	TGTGCCAGCAGTTTACTAGCGGAGAAAACCTACGAGCAGTACTTC
TRBV29-1	TRBJ2-7	TRBD2	NA	CSVAGLAGGPVYEQYF	TGCAGCGTCGCCGGACTAGCGGGGGGACCCGTCTACGAGCAGTACTTC
TRBV18	TRBJ2-7	NA	NA	CASSPAIQGLYYEQYF	TGTGCCAGCTCACCAGCAATACAGGGATTATACTACGAGCAGTACTTC
TRBV11-2	TRBJ1-3	TRBD1	NA	CASSLAGTGSLGNTIYF	TGTGCCAGCAGTTTAGCCGGGACAGGGAGTCTAGGAAACACCATATATTTT
TRBV12-3/TRBV12-4	TRBJ2-7	NA	once	CASGLLDEQYF	TGTGCCAGCGGCCTTTTGGACGAGCAGTACTTC
TRBV12-5	TRBJ1-4	NA	NA	CASGLGTENEKLFF	TGTGCTAGTGGTTTGGGGACAGAAAATGAAAAACTGTTTTTT